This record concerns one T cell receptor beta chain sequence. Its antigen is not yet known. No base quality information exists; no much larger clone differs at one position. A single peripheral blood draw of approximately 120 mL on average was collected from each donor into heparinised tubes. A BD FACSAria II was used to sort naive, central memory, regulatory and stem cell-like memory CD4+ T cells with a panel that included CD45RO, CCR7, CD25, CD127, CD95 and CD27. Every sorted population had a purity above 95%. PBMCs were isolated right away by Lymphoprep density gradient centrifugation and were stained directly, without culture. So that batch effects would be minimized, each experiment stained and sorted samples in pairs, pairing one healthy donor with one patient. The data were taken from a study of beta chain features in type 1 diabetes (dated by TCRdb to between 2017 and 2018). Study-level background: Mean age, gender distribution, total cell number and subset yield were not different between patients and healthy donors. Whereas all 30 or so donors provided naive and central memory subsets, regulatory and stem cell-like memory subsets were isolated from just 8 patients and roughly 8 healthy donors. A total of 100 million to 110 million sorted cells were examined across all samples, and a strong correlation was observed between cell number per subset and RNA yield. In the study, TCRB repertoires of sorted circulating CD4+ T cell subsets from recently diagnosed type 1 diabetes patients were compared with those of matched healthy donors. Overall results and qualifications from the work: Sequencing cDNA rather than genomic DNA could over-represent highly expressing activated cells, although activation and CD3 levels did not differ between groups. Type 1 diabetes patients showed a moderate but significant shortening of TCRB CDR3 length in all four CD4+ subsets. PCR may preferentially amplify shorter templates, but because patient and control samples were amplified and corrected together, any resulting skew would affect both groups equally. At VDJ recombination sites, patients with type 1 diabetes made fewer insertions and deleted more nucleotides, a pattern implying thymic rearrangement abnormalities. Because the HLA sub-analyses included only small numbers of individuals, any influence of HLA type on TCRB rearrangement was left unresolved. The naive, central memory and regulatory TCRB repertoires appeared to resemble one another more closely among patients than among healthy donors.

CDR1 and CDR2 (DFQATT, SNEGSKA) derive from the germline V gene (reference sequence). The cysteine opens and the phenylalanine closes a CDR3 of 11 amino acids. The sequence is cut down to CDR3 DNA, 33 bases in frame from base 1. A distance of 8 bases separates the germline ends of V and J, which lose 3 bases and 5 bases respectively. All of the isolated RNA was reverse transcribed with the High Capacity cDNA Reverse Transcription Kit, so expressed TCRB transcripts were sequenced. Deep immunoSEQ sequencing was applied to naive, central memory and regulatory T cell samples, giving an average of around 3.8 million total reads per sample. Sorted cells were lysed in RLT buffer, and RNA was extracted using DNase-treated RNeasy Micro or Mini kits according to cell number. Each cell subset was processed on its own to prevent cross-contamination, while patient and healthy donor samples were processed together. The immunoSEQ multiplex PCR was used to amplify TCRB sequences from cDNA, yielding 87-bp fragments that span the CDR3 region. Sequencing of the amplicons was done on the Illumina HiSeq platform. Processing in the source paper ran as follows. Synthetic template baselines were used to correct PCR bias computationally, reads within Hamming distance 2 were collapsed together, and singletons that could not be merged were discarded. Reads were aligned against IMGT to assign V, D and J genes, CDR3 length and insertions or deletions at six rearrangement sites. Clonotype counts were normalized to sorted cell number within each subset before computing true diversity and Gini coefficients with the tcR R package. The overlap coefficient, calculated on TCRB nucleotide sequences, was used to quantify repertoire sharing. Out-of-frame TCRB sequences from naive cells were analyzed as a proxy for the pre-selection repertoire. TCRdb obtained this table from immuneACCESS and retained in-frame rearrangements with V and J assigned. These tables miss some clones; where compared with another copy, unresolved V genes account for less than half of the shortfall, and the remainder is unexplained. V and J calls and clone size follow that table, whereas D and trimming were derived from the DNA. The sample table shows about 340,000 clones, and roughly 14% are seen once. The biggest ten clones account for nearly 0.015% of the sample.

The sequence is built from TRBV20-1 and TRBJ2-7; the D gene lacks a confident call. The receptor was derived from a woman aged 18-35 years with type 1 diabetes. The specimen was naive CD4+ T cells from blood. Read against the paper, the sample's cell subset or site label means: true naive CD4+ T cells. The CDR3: CSASASHEQYF. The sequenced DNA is TGCAGTGCTAGTGCAAGCCACGAGCAGTACTTC.